This note documents a single T cell receptor (beta chain) sequence. This entry is derived from a study of blood T cell repertoires in COVID-19. About the study: Material from acute and convalescent COVID-19 was sourced from the United States, Italy and Spain.

The V gene end was trimmed by 5 bases and the J gene end by 7 bases; junction bases not matched to a gene: 3. Germline V lookup: CDR1 SNHLY, CDR2 FYNNEI. This CDR3 contains 14 residues. Libraries were prepared by immunoSEQ multiplex PCR; TCRdb keeps only in-frame clonotypes and omits some of them. The data hold around 380,000 clones, with 81% observed a single time. The gene calls are TRBV2 and TRBJ2-7, with 15 bases lining up with TRBD2. The origin of this receptor is a human donor with acute or convalescent COVID-19. The donor label of this sample is uncertain. Sequenced material: peripheral blood. The CDR3 protein is CASSRTSGRGEQYF. For the CDR3, the DNA is TGTGCCAGCAGTCGGACTAGCGGGAGGGGGGAGCAGTACTTC.